The 14 T cell receptor beta chains presented below share a single source sample, sequenced in a study of cytomegalovirus exposure and HLA in healthy donors. 13 Jbeta primers and 60 Vbeta primers were used for the PCR. Assay: immunoSEQ multiplex PCR; the TCRdb copy retains only in-frame clones and omits some. This table has fewer than 250,000 clones, more than 65% appearing once. Sequencing was carried out using PBMCs. Source of these receptors: a man younger than 35 in good health and CMV-seronegative.

This clone appeared a few times. The chain joins TRBV5-6 to TRBJ2-1; 10 bases line up with TRBD2. Unmatched junction bases numbered 6, after V lost 2 bases and J lost 4 bases. Germline CDR1 SGHDT, CDR2 YYEEEE. The CDR3 runs to 16 residues. CDR3 region: CASSFARTSGYNEQFF. CDR3 DNA: TGTGCCAGCAGCTTCGCTCGGACTAGCGGTTACAATGAGCAGTTCTTC.

This clone was observed a few times. Other DNA sequences in this specimen translate into the identical CDR3. This chain joins TRBV7-9 and TRBJ2-5; D may be TRBD2 (5 bases). The ends were cut back, 3 bases at V and 5 bases at J, with 10 bases in the middle. Germline CDR1 and CDR2: SEHNR and FQNEAQ (reference sequence). CDR3 size: 13 residues. In DNA, the CDR3 is TGTGCCAGCAGCTTTGGAGGTGGCGAGACCCAGTACTTC. It encodes CASSFGGGETQYF.

The genes are TRBV7-8 and TRBJ1-3, with a tentative D call TRBD1 (5 bases). Trimming pared 1 base from V and 4 bases from J, leaving 14 bases between. The CDR3 is 16 residues long. Germline loops: CDR1 SGHVS, CDR2 FQNEAQ. The CDR3 DNA reads as TGTGCCAGCAGCTTAGTCGTCCAGGGTCAAGGAAACACCATATATTTT. This codes for CASSLVVQGQGNTIYF.

The count of this clone is one. The genes are TRBV6-5 and TRBJ2-6, with D perhaps TRBD1 (6 bases). CDR3 size: 15 residues. In germline, CDR1 is MNHEY, CDR2 SVGAGI. V gave up 10 bases and J gave up 0 bases, with 13 bases separating them. CDR3 DNA: TGTGCCACAGGACAGACCAGCTCTGGGGCCAACGTCCTGACTTTC. Translated: CATGQTSSGANVLTF.

CDR3: CASSLTTAGTYEQYF. CDR3 nucleotides: TGTGCCAGCAGTCTTACGACAGCGGGGACCTACGAGCAGTACTTC. The gene calls are TRBV6-6 and TRBJ2-7, with 7 bases identical to TRBD2. Germline trimming cut 5 bases from V and 2 bases from J; bases unmatched to any gene: 9. This CDR3 region has 15 residues. Germline CDR1 is MNHNY and CDR2 is SVGAGI (reference sequence).

The gene calls are TRBV6-5 and TRBJ1-1; D is possibly TRBD1 (6 bases). The V end lost 5 bases, the J end lost 1 base, and 8 bases lay between the germline ends. CDR1 is MNHEY, CDR2 SVGAGI, per germline. This CDR3 contains 13 residues. The CDR3 coding sequence is TGTGCCAGCAGTCGGGGACAGAACACTGAAGCTTTCTTT. This gives the protein CASSRGQNTEAFF.

This chain connects TRBV7-6 to TRBJ1-1; D perhaps matches TRBD1 (5 bases). This CDR3 has 13 residues. Germline V gene lookup returns CDR1 SGHVS and CDR2 FNYEAQ. Trimming left V 4 bases short and J 1 base short, with 7 bases between. CDR3 sequence: CASSSGQNTEAFF. The DNA of the CDR3 is TGTGCCAGCAGCTCTGGACAGAACACTGAAGCTTTCTTT.

The chain carries TRBV27 and TRBJ2-7; D unresolved. Trimming removed 7 bases from V and 0 bases from J, with 7 bases in between. The CDR3 loop spans 12 amino acids. CDR1 is MNHEY, CDR2 SMNVEV, per germline (reference sequence). CDR3 in DNA: TGTGCCAGCAAAGGCGGCTCCTACGAGCAGTACTTC. Translation: CASKGGSYEQYF.

This clone occurred a few times. The V call is TRBV5-1, the J call TRBJ2-1, with D maybe TRBD2 (6 bases). Germline V gene data show CDR1 as SGHRS and CDR2 as YFSETQ. Trimming took 4 bases from V and 8 from J, leaving 16 bases between them. The CDR3 is made up of 14 amino acids. CDR3 sequence (DNA): TGCGCCAGCAGCCCCGAGACTAGTTTCTATGAGCAGTTCTTC. This translates into CASSPETSFYEQFF.

This sequence joins TRBV5-8 and TRBJ2-5; D is possibly TRBD1 (5 bases). CDR3 length: 14 residues. Deletions cut 2 bases from V and 2 bases from J, with 10 bases between. Germline V gives CDR1 SGHTS, CDR2 YDEGEE. CDR3 amino acids: CASSFGQGQETQYF. The CDR3 nucleotides are TGTGCCAGCAGCTTCGGGCAGGGACAAGAGACCCAGTACTTC.

CDR3 DNA: TGTGCCAGCAGCGTACAGGGCTCTGGGGCCAACGTCCTGACTTTC. Protein product: CASSVQGSGANVLTF. The rearrangement uses TRBV9 and TRBJ2-6; D perhaps matches TRBD1 (5 bases). The CDR3 extends over 15 amino acids. The germline gives CDR1 SGDLS, CDR2 YYNGEE. Between the trimmed V and J ends, which lost 1 base and 0 bases, there was a span of 5 bases.

The chain employs TRBV28 and TRBJ1-3, with D uncertain. Trimming took off 9 bases at V and 1 base at J, with 28 bases between the two ends. The CDR3 is 19 amino acids. Per germline, CDR1 MDHEN and CDR2 SYDVKM. DNA for the CDR3: TGTGCCAGTCACGGTCGTTTGGGAGCTCGGCTCTCATCTGGAAACACCATATATTTT. This translates into CASHGRLGARLSSGNTIYF. Combining the CDR3 with reference TRBV28 and TRBJ1-3 gives the whole variable domain DVKVTQSSRYLVKRTGEKVFLECVQDMDHENMFWYRQDPGLGLRLIYFSYDVKMKEKGDIPEGYSVSREKKERFSLILESASTNQTSMYLCASHGRLGARLSSGNTIYFGEGSWLTVV.

The chain employs TRBV2 and TRBJ1-5; D gene uncertain. V was pared by 5 bases and J by 2 bases, with 7 bases between. CDR3 size: 13 residues. CDR1 and CDR2 (germline): SNHLY, FYNNEI. CDR3 residues: CASSKRGNQPQHF. CDR3 sequence (DNA): TGTGCCAGCAGTAAACGAGGCAATCAGCCCCAGCATTTT.

The chain combines TRBV19 with TRBJ2-5; weak D call: TRBD2 (6 bases). The V gene's germline CDR1 is LNHDA and CDR2 SQIVND (reference sequence). Trimming took 0 bases from V and 7 from J, leaving 12 bases between them. CDR3 length: 14 residues. The CDR3 coding sequence is TGTGCCAGTAGTATAGAGGGACCGCGGGGGACCCAGTACTTC. Translated, it gives CASSIEGPRGTQYF.